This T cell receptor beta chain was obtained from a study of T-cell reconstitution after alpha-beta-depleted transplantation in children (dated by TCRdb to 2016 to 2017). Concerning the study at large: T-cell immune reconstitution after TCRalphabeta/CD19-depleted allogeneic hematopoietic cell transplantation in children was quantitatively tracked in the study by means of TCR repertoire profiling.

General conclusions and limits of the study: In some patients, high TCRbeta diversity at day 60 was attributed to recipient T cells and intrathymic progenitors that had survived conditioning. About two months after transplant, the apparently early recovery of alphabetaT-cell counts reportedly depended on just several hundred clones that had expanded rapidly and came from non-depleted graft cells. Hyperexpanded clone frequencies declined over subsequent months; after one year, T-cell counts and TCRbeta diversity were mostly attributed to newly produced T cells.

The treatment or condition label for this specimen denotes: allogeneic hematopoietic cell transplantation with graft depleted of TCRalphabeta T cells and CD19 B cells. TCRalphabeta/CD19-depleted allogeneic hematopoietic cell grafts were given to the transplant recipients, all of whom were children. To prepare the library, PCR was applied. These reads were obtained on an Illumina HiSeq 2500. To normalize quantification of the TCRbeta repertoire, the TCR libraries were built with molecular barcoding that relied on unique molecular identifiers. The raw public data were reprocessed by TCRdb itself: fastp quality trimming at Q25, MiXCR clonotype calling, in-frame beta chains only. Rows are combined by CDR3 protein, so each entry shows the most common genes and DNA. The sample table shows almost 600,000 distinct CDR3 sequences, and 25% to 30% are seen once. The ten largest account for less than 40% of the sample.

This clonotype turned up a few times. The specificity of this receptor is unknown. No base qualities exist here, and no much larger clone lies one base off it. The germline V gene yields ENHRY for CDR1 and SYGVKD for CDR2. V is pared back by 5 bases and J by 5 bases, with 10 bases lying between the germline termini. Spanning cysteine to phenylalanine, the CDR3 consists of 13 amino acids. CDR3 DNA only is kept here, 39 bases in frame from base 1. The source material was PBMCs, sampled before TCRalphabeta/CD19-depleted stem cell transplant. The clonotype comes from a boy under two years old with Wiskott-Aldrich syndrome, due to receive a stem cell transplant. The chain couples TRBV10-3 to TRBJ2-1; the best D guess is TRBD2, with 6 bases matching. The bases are TGTGCCATCAGTCCGGGACTTGACAATGAGCAGTTCTTC. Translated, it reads CAISPGLDNEQFF.